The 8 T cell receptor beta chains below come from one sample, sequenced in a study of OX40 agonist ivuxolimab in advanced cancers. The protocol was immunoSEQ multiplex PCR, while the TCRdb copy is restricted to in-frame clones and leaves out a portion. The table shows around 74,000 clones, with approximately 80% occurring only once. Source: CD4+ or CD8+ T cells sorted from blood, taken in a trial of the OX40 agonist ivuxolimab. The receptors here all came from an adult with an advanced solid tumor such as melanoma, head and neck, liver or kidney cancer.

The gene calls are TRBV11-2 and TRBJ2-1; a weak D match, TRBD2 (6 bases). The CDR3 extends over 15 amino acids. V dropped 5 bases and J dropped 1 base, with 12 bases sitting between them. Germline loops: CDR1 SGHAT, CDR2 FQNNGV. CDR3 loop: CASSTQRGSYNEQFF. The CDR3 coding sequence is TGTGCCAGCAGCACGCAACGGGGGTCCTACAATGAGCAGTTCTTC.

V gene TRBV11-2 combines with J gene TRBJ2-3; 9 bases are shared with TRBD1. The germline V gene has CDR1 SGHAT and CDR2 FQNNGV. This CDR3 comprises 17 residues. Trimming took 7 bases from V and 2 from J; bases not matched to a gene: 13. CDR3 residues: CASTQFAGTGYTDTQYF. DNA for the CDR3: TGTGCCAGCACCCAATTTGCCGGGACAGGGTACACAGATACGCAGTATTTT.

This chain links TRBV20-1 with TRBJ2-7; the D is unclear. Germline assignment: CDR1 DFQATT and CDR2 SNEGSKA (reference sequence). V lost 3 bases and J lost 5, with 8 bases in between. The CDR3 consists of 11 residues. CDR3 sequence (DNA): TGCAGTGCTAGTGGGAACGACGAGCAGTACTTC. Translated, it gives CSASGNDEQYF.

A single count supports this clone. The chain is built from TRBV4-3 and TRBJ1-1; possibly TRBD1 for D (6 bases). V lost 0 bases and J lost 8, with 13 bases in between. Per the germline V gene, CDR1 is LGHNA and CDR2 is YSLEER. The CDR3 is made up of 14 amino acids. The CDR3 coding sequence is TGCGCCAGCAGCCAAGATGATGGGACAAGAGAAGCTTTCTTT. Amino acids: CASSQDDGTREAFF.

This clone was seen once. The DNA of the CDR3 is TGTGCCAGCAACGACAGGGTCCTTGAGACCCAGTACTTC. Translation gives CASNDRVLETQYF. The chain is built from TRBV2 and TRBJ2-5; 7 bases agree with TRBD1. V was pared by 7 bases and J by 5 bases, with 7 bases of the junction left unmatched. Germline CDR1 and CDR2: SNHLY and FYNNEI. The CDR3 has 13 amino acids. Full variable domain (remainder filled in from reference TRBV2 and TRBJ2-5): EPEVTQTPSHQVTQMGQEVILRCVPISNHLYFYWYRQILGQKVEFLVSFYNNEISEKSEIFDDQFSVERPDGSNFTLKIRSTKLEDSAMYFCASNDRVLETQYFGPGTRLLVL.

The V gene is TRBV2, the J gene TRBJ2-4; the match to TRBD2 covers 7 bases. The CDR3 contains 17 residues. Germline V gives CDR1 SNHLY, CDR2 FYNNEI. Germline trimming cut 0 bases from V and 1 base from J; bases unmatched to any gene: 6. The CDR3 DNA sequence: TGTGCCAGCAGTGAAGCGGGAGGGCGGGGGGCCAAAAACATTCAGTACTTC. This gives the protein CASSEAGGRGAKNIQYF.

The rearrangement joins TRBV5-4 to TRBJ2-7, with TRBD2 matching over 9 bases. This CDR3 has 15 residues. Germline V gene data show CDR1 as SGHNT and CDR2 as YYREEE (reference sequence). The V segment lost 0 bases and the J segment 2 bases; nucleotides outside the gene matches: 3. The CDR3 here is CASSLEVAGAYEQYF. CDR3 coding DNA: TGTGCCAGCAGCTTGGAGGTAGCGGGAGCCTACGAGCAGTACTTC.

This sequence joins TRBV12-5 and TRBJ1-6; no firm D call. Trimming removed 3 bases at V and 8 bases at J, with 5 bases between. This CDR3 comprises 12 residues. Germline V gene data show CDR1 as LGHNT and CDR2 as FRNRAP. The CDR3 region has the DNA TGTGCTAGTGGTTTAGACGATTCACCCCTCCACTTT. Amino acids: CASGLDDSPLHF.